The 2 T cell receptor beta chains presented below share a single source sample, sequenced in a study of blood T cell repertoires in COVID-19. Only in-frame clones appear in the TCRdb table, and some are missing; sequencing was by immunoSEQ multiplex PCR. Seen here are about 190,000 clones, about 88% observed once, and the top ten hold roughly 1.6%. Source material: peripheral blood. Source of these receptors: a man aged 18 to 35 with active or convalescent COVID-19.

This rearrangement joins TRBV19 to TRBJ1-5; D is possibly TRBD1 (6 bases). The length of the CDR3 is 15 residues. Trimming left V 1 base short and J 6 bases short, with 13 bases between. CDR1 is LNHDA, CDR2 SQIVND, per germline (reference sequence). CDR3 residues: CASSIVGGLGQPQHF. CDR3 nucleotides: TGTGCCAGTAGTATAGTCGGGGGGCTCGGTCAGCCCCAGCATTTT.

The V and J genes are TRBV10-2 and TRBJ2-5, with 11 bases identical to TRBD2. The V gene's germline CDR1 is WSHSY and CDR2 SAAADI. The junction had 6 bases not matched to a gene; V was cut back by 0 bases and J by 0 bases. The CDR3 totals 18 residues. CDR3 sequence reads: CASSESYRLAGYQETQYF. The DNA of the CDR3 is TGCGCCAGCAGTGAGTCGTACAGACTAGCGGGGTACCAAGAGACCCAGTACTTC.